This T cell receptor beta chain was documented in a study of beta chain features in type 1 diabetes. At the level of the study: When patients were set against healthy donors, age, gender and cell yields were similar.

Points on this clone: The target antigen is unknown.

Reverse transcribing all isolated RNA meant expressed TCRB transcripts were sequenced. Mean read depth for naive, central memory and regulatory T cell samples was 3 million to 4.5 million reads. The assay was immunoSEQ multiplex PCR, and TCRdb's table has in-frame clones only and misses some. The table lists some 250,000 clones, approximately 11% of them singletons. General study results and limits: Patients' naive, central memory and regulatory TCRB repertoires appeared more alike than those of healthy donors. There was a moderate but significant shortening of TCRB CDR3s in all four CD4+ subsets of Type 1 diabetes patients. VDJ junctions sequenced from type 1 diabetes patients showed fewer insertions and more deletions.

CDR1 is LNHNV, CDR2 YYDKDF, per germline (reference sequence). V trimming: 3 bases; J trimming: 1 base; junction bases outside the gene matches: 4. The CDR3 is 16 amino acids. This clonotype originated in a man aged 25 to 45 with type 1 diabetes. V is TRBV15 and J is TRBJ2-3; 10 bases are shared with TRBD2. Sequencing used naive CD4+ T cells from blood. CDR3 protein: CATSSPTSGGTDTQYF. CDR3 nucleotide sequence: TGTGCCACCAGCAGTCCCACTAGCGGGGGCACAGATACGCAGTATTTT. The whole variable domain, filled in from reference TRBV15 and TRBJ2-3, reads DAMVIQNPRYQVTQFGKPVTLSCSQTLNHNVMYWYQQKSSQAPKLLFHYYDKDFNNEADTPDNFQSRRPNTSFCFLDIRSPGLGDTAMYLCATSSPTSGGTDTQYFGPGTRLTVL.